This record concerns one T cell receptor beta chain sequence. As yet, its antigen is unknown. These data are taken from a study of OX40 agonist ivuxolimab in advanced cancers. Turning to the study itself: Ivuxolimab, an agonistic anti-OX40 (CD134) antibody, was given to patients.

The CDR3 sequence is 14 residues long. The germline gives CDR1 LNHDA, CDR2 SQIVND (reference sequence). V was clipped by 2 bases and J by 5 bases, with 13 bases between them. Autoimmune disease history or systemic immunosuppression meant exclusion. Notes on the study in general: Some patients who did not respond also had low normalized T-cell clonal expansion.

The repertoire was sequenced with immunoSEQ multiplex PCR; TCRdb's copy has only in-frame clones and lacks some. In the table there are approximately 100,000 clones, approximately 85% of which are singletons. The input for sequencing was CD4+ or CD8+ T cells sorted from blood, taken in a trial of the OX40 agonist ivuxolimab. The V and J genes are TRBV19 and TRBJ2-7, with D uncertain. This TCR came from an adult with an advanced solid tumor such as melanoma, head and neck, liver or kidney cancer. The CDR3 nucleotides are TGTGCCAGTAGTATAACTCGTAGCCCCCACGAGCAGTACTTC. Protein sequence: CASSITRSPHEQYF.